These 16 T cell receptor beta chains originate from one sample sequenced in a study of blood T cell repertoires in COVID-19. TCRdb keeps only in-frame clones here, not all; method: immunoSEQ multiplex PCR. The table has approximately 80,000 clones, roughly 77% seen once; the top ten hold approximately 5.7%. The material sequenced was peripheral blood. The receptor source for this set is a man aged 50-60 years with active or convalescent COVID-19.

The chain links TRBV9 to TRBJ1-1, with 8 bases matching TRBD1. Germline CDR1 and CDR2: SGDLS and YYNGEE. This CDR3 is 16 amino acids long. The V and J ends lost 0 bases and 5 bases, in that order; junction bases with no gene match: 9. The CDR3: CASSVATQGAMTEAFF. CDR3 in DNA: TGTGCCAGCAGCGTAGCTACCCAGGGGGCGATGACTGAAGCTTTCTTT.

This clone was found a few times. The chain combines TRBV5-1 with TRBJ1-1; D may be TRBD1 (5 bases). CDR3 size: 13 residues. V lost 2 bases and J 8 bases, leaving 13 bases between the germline ends. Germline-derived CDR1 and CDR2 are SGHRS and YFSETQ. The DNA for the CDR3 is TGCGCCAGCAGCTTCGAAGGGGCAGGAGAAGCTTTCTTT. Translated, it gives CASSFEGAGEAFF.

This clone has just one count. V is TRBV4-1 and J is TRBJ2-7, with 10 bases fitting TRBD2. There are 18 residues in the CDR3. V lost 1 base, J lost 4 bases, and 13 bases stayed unmatched. Germline V CDR1 and CDR2: MGHRA, YSYEKL. Here the CDR3 DNA reads TGCGCCAGCAGCCAAGGTAGGACTAGCGGCCTTGGGGGGTACGAGCAGTACTTC. It encodes CASSQGRTSGLGGYEQYF.

This rearrangement joins TRBV29-1 to TRBJ1-2; possibly TRBD1 for D (5 bases). The CDR3 runs to 12 residues. V was shortened by 2 bases and J by 8 bases, with 12 bases between the two germline ends. Germline V gene lookup returns CDR1 SQVTM and CDR2 ANQGSEA. CDR3 in amino acids: CSVEFSGKGYTF. The CDR3 DNA is TGCAGCGTTGAATTTTCAGGGAAAGGCTACACCTTC.

The V and J genes are TRBV2 and TRBJ2-2, with 12 bases that match TRBD2. Germline V gives CDR1 SNHLY, CDR2 FYNNEI. V dropped 6 bases and J dropped 4; count of bases not matched to a gene: 12. This CDR3 region has 18 residues. CDR3 in DNA: TGTGCCAGCAGCGTCCGACTAGCGGGGGCGGGTGGCACCGGGGAGCTGTTTTTT. This gives the protein CASSVRLAGAGGTGELFF.

The chain joins TRBV6-1 to TRBJ1-5; no definite D call. CDR3 length: 14 residues. The V gene's germline CDR1 is MNHNS and CDR2 SASEGT. V was clipped by 0 bases and J by 8 bases, with 11 bases between them. CDR3 sequence reads: CASSEAGGRKPQHF. As DNA, the CDR3 is TGTGCCAGCAGTGAAGCGGGAGGTAGGAAGCCCCAGCATTTT.

With regard to this clone: Relative to the germline gene, one junction end is altered; a read error may explain this. CDR3: CASSPRQGGNAEAFF. CDR3 coding DNA: TGTGCCAGCAGCCCTCGACAGGGGGGGAACGCTGAAGCTTTCTTT. The chain recombines TRBV7-6 with TRBJ1-1; 9 bases agree with TRBD1. The CDR3 is made up of 15 amino acids. Germline V gene data show CDR1 as SGHVS and CDR2 as FNYEAQ.

J is TRBJ1-5 and V is TRBV9, with a weak D call TRBD1 (5 bases). Germline CDR1 is SGDLS and CDR2 is YYNGEE. This CDR3 spans 14 amino acids. The V end lost 3 bases, the J end lost 8 bases, and 15 bases lay between the germline ends. In nucleotides, the CDR3 is TGTGCCAGCAGCGCGGGGGGGGACTGGGAGCCCCAGCATTTT. Translating gives CASSAGGDWEPQHF.

This clone was observed a few times. CDR3 in amino acids: CASSLRQGADTEAFF. CDR3 in DNA: TGTGCCAGTAGTCTTCGGCAGGGGGCTGACACTGAAGCTTTCTTT. The rearrangement links TRBV19 to TRBJ1-1, with 8 bases that match TRBD1. V was clipped by 5 bases and J by 3 bases; unmatched bases: 8. CDR1 is LNHDA, CDR2 SQIVND, per germline (reference sequence). The CDR3 has 15 residues. The full variable domain, in which reference TRBV19 and TRBJ1-1 provide the parts outside the CDR3, is DGGITQSPKYLFRKEGQNVTLSCEQNLNHDAMYWYRQDPGQGLRLIYYSQIVNDFQKGDIAEGYSVSREKKESFPLTVTSAQKNPTAFYLCASSLRQGADTEAFFGQGTRLTVV.

The J gene is TRBJ1-1, the V gene TRBV10-3, with D maybe TRBD1 (5 bases). Germline V lookup: CDR1 ENHRY, CDR2 SYGVKD. The CDR3 consists of 13 residues. V dropped 8 bases and J dropped 4 bases, with 14 bases sitting between them. The CDR3 is CAIWRGSGTEAFF. In DNA, the CDR3 is TGTGCCATCTGGCGGGGGTCGGGCACTGAAGCTTTCTTT.

The CDR3 region has the DNA TGTGCCAGCAGCTTAGTCCAAGCGGGGGAAGAGACCCAGTACTTC. This sequence encodes CASSLVQAGEETQYF. The chain couples TRBV7-9 to TRBJ2-5; 8 bases agree with TRBD2. The germline V gene has CDR1 SEHNR and CDR2 FQNEAQ (reference sequence). CDR3 length: 15 residues. Unmatched junction bases numbered 4, after V lost 1 base and J lost 3 bases.

The CDR3 region has the DNA TGTGCCAGCAGTGTGGGGGGGGCCGGCTCCTACAATGAGCAGTTCTTC. Translating gives CASSVGGAGSYNEQFF. The chain combines TRBV6-4 with TRBJ2-1; D may be TRBD2 (7 bases). CDR3 length: 16 amino acids. The germline CDR1 and CDR2 sequences are MRHNA and SNTAGT. The ends were cut back, 4 bases at V and 0 bases at J, with 13 bases in the middle.

This rearrangement joins TRBV12-3 or TRBV12-4 to TRBJ1-2, with 8 positions matching TRBD1. This CDR3 has 13 amino acids. Germline trimming cut 6 bases from V and 6 bases from J; bases unmatched to any gene: 6. CDR3 amino acids: CASSPDREDGYTF. CDR3 in DNA: TGTGCCAGCAGCCCGGACAGGGAGGATGGCTACACCTTC.

The chain couples TRBV7-3 to TRBJ2-7; 13 positions agree with TRBD2. The CDR3 loop spans 16 amino acids. J was trimmed by 5 bases and V by 4 bases; bases with no gene match: 8. The germline gives CDR1 SGHTA, CDR2 FQGTGA. CDR3 sequence reads: CASSSGLAGVWDEQYF. The CDR3 region has the DNA TGTGCCAGCAGCTCCGGACTAGCGGGGGTATGGGACGAGCAGTACTTC.

The genes are TRBV18 and TRBJ1-1, with TRBD1 matching 7 bases. Germline V CDR1 and CDR2: KGHSH, LQKENI. With 1 base clipped from V and 0 bases from J, the junction kept 11 bases outside the gene matches. There are 18 residues in the CDR3. In DNA, the CDR3 is TGTGCCAGCTCACCACTCCCCATCAGGGGGAACCTGAACACTGAAGCTTTCTTT. This translates into CASSPLPIRGNLNTEAFF.

The chain has TRBV2 and TRBJ2-2; 13 positions agree with TRBD2. The CDR3 has 16 amino acids. The J segment lost 9 bases and the V segment lost 5 bases, leaving 9 bases of the junction unmatched. Germline-derived CDR1 and CDR2 are SNHLY and FYNNEI. The CDR3 DNA is TGTGCCAGCAGTAAACTAGCGGGGGGGCCTTTCAGGGAGCTGTTTTTT. This translates into CASSKLAGGPFRELFF.